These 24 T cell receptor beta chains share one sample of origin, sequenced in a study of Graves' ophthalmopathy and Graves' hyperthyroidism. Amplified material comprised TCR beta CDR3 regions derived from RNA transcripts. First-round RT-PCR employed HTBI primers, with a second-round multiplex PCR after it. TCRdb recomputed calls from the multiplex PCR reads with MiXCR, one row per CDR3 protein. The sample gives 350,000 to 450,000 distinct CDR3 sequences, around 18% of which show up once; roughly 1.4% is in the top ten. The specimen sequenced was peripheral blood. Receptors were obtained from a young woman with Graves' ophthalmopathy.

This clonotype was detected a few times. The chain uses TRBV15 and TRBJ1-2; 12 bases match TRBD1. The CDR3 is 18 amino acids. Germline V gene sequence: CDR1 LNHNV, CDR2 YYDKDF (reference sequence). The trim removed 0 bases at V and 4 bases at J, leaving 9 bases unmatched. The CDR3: CATSRDPGQGAQLYGYTF. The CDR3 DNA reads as TGTGCCACCAGCAGAGATCCGGGACAGGGGGCGCAACTCTATGGCTACACCTTC. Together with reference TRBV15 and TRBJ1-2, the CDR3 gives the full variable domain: DAMVIQNPRYQVTQFGKPVTLSCSQTLNHNVMYWYQQKSSQAPKLLFHYYDKDFNNEADTPDNFQSRRPNTSFCFLDIRSPGLGDTAMYLCATSRDPGQGAQLYGYTFGSGTRLTVV.

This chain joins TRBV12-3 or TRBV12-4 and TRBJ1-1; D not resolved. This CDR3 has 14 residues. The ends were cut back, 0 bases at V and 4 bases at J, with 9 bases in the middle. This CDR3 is CASSLAGGFTEAFF. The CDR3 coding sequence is TGTGCCAGCAGTTTAGCGGGAGGTTTCACTGAAGCTTTCTTT.

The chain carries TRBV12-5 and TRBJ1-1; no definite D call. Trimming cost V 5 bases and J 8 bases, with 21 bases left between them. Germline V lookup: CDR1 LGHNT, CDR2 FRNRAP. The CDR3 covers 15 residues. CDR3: CASGQKLEGFGEAFF. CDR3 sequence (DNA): TGTGCTAGTGGTCAGAAACTCGAAGGGTTCGGAGAAGCTTTCTTT. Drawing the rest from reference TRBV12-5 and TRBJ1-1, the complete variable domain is DARVTQTPRHKVTEMGQEVTMRCQPILGHNTVFWYRQTMMQGLELLAYFRNRAPLDDSGMPKDRFSAEMPDATLATLKIQPSEPRDSAVYFCASGQKLEGFGEAFFGQGTRLTVV.

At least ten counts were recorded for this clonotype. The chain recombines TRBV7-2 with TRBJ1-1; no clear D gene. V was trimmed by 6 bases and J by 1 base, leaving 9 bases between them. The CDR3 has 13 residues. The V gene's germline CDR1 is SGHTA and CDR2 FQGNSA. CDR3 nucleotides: TGTGCCAGCAGTGCGGGAAGGAACACTGAAGCTTTCTTT. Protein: CASSAGRNTEAFF.

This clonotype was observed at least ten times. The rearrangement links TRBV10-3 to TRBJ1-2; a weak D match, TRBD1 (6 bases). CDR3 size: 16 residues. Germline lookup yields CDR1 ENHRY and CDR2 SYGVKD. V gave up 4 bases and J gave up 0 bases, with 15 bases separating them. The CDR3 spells CAISAEGGKANYGYTF. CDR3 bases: TGTGCCATCAGTGCGGAGGGGGGGAAAGCTAACTATGGCTACACCTTC.

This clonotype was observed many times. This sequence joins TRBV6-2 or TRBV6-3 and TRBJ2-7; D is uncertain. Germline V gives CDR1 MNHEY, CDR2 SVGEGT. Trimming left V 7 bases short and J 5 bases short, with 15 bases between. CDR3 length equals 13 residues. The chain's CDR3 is CASNKQPVDEQYF. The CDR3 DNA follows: TGTGCCAGCAATAAACAACCGGTTGACGAGCAGTACTTC.

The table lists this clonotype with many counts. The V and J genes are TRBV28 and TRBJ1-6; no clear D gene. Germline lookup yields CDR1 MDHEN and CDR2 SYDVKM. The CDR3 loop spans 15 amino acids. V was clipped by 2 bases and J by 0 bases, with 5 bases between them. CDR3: CASSLQSSYNSPLHF. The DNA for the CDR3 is TGTGCCAGCAGTTTACAGAGCTCCTATAATTCACCCCTCCACTTT.

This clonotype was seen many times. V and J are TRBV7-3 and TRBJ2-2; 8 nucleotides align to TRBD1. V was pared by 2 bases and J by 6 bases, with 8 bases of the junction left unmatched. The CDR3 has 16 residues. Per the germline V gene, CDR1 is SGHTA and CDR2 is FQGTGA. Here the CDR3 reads CASSLVGQGVPGELFF. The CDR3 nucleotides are TGTGCCAGCAGCTTAGTTGGACAGGGTGTTCCCGGGGAGCTGTTTTTT.

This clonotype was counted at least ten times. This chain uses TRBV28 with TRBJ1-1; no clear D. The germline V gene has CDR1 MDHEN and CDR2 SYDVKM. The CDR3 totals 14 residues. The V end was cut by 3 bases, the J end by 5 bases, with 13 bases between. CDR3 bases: TGTGCCAGCAGTTTTCTAAGGGAACAGACTGAAGCTTTCTTT. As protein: CASSFLREQTEAFF. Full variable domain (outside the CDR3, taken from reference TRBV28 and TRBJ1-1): DVKVTQSSRYLVKRTGEKVFLECVQDMDHENMFWYRQDPGLGLRLIYFSYDVKMKEKGDIPEGYSVSREKKERFSLILESASTNQTSMYLCASSFLREQTEAFFGQGTRLTVV.

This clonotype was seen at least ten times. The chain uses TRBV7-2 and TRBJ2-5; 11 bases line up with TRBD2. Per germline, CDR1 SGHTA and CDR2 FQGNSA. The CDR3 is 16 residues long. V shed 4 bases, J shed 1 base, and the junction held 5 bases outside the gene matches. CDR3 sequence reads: CASSSGTSGLQETQYF. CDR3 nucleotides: TGTGCCAGCAGCTCCGGGACTAGCGGACTCCAAGAGACCCAGTACTTC.

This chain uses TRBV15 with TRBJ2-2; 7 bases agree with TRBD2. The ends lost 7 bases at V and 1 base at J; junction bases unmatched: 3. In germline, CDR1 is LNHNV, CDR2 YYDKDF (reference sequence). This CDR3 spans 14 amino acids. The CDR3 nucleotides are TGTGCCACCACGGGACTACTGAACACCGGGGAGCTGTTTTTT. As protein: CATTGLLNTGELFF.

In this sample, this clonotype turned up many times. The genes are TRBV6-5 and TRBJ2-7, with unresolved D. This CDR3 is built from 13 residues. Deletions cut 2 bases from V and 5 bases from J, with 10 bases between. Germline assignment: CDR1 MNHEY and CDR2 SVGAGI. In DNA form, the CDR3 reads TGTGCCAGCAGTTACCGGCGCCAGGACGAGCAGTACTTC. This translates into CASSYRRQDEQYF.

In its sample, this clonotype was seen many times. The CDR3 protein is CASSVMNTEAFF. In nucleotides, the CDR3 is TGTGCCAGCAGTGTGATGAACACTGAAGCTTTCTTT. V and J are TRBV28 and TRBJ1-1; D is unresolved. Germline V CDR1 and CDR2: MDHEN, SYDVKM. V lost 5 bases and J 0 bases, leaving 4 bases between the germline ends. This CDR3 is built from 12 residues.

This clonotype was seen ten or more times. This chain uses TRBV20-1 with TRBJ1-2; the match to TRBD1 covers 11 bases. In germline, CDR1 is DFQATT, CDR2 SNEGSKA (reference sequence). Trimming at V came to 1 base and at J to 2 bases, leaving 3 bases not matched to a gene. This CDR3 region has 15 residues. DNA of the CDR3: TGCAGTGCTAGAGGGGACAGGGGGTCCAACTATGGCTACACCTTC. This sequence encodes CSARGDRGSNYGYTF.

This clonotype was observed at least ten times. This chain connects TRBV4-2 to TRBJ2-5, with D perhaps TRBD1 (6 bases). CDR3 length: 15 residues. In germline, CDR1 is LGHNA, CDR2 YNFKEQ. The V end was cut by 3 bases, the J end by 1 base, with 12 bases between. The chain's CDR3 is CASSHTTGTQETQYF. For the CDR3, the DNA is TGTGCCAGCAGCCATACTACAGGGACCCAAGAGACCCAGTACTTC.

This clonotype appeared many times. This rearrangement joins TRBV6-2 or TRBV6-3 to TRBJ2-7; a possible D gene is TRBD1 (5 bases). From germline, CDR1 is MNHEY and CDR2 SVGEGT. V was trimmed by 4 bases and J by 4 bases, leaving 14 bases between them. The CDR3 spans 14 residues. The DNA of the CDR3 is TGTGCCAGCAGTTCTACAATGACAGTATACGAGCAGTACTTC. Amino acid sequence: CASSSTMTVYEQYF.

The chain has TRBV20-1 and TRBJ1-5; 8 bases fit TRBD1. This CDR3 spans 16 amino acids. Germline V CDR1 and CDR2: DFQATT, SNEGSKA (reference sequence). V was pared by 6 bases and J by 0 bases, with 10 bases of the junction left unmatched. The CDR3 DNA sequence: TGCAGTGCCTCACCTGGGACAGGCTATAGCAATCAGCCCCAGCATTTT. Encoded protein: CSASPGTGYSNQPQHF.

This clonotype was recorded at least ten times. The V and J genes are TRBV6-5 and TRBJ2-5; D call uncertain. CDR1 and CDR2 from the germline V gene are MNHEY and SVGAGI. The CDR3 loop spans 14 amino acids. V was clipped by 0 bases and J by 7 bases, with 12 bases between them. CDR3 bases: TGTGCCAGCAGTTACTCCCCCGCCGATGTGACCCAGTACTTC. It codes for CASSYSPADVTQYF.

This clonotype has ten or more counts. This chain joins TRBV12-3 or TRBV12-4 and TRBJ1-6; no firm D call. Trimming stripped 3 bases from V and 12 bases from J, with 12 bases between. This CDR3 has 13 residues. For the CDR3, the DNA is TGTGCCAGCAGTTTGGCGGCGCAGGTACCCCTCCACTTT. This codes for CASSLAAQVPLHF.

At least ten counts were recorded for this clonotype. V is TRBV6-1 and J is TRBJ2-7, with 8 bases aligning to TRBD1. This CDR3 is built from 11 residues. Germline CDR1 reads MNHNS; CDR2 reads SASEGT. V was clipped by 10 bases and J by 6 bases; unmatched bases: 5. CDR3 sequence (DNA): TGTGCCACGGGACAGGCGGGCGAGCAGTACTTC. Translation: CATGQAGEQYF.

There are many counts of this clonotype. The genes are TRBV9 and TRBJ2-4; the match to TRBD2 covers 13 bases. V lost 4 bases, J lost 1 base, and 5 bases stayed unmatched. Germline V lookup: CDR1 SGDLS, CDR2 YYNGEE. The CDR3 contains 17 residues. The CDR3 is CASSLGLAGVAKNIQYF. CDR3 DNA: TGTGCCAGCAGCCTAGGACTAGCGGGAGTCGCCAAAAACATTCAGTACTTC.

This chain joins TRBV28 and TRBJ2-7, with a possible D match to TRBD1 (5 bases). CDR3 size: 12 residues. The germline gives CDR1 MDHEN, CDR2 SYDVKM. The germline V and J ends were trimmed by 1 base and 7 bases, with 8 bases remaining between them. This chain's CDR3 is CASSLFDREQYF. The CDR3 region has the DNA TGTGCCAGCAGTTTATTCGACAGAGAGCAGTACTTC.

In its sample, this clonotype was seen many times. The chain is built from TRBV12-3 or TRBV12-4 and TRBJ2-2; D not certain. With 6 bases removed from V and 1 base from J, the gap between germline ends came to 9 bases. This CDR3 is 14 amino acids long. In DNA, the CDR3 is TGTGCCAGCAGACGCGACCTGAACACCGGGGAGCTGTTTTTT. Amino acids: CASRRDLNTGELFF.

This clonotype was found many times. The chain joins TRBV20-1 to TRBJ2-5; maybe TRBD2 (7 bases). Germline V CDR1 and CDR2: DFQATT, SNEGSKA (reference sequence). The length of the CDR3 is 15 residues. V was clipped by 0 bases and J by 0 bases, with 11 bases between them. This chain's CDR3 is CSARDGGADQETQYF. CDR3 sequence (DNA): TGCAGTGCTAGAGATGGGGGGGCAGACCAAGAGACCCAGTACTTC.